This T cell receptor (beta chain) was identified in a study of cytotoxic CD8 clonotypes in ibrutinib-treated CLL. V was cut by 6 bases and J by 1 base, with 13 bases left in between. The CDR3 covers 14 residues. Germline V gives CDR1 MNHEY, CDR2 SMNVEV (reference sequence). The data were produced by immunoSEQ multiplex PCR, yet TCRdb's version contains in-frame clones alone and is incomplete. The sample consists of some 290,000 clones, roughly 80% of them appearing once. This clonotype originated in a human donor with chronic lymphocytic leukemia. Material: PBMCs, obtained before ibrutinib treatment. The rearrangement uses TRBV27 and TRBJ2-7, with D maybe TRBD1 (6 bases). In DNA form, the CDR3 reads TGTGCCAGCAGGAGTTTGACAGGATCCTACGAGCAGTACTTC. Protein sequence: CASRSLTGSYEQYF.